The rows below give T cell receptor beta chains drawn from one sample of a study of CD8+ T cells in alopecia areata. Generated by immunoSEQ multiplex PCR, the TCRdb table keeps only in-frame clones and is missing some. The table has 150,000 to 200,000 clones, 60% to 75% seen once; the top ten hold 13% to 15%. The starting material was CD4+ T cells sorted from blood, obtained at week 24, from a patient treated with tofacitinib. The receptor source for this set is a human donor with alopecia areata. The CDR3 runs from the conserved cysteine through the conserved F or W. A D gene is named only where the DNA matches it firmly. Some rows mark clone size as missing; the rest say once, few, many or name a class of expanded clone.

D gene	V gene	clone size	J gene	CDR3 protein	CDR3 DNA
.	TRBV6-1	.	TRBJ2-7	CASSEYRTYEQYF	TGTGCCAGCAGTGAGTACAGGACCTACGAGCAGTACTTC
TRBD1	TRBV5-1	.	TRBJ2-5	CASSYRDRALQETQYF	TGCGCCAGCAGCTACCGAGACAGGGCCCTCCAAGAGACCCAGTACTTC
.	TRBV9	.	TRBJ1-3	CASSVGGIQTGNTIYF	TGTGCCAGCAGCGTAGGTGGCATACAGACTGGAAACACCATATATTTT
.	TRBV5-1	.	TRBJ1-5	CASSLGGGNQPQHF	TGCGCCAGCAGCTTGGGTGGGGGCAATCAGCCCCAGCATTTT
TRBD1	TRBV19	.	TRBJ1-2	CASSNPGQGDGYTF	TGTGCCAGTAGTAACCCGGGACAGGGGGATGGCTACACCTTC
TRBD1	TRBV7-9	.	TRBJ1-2	CASSLGDRINYGYTF	TGTGCCAGCAGCTTAGGGGACAGGATTAACTATGGCTACACCTTC
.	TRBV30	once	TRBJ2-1	CAWSAKGGINEQFF	TGTGCCTGGAGTGCCAAGGGGGGCATCAATGAGCAGTTCTTC
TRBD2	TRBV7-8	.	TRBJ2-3	CASSLAGLAGGRFTDTQYF	TGTGCCAGCAGCTTAGCCGGACTAGCGGGGGGCCGGTTCACAGATACGCAGTATTTT
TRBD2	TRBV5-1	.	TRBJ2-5	CASSPGLAGGTQYF	TGCGCCAGCAGCCCGGGACTAGCGGGAGGGACCCAGTACTTC
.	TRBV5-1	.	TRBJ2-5	CASSPGGQWETQYF	TGCGCCAGCAGCCCAGGGGGGCAGTGGGAGACCCAGTACTTC
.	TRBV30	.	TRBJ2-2	CAWSHITNTGELFF	TGTGCCTGGTCACACATAACGAACACCGGGGAGCTGTTTTTT
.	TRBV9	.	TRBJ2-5	CASGPKETQYF	TGTGCCAGCGGCCCAAAAGAGACCCAGTACTTC
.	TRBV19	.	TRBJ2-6	CASYSRSGANVLTF	TGTGCCAGTTACAGCCGCTCTGGGGCCAACGTCCTGACTTTC
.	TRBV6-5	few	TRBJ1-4	CASSYSKRPNEKLFF	TGTGCCAGCAGTTACTCGAAACGGCCGAATGAAAAACTGTTTTTT
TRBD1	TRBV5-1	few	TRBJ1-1	CASSPGQGKTAFF	TGCGCCAGCAGCCCCGGACAGGGCAAGACGGCTTTCTTT
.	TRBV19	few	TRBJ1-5	CASRTEKLGNQPQHF	TGTGCCAGTAGGACAGAGAAACTGGGGAATCAGCCCCAGCATTTT
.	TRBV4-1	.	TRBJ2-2	CASSQEGWLFF	TGTGCCAGCAGCCAAGAGGGGTGGCTGTTTTTT
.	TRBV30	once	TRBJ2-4	CAWSVRLARGHLAKNIQYF	TGTGCCTGGAGTGTACGCCTCGCGCGCGGACATTTAGCCAAAAACATTCAGTACTTC
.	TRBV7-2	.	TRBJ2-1	CASSLAGNSYNEQFF	TGTGCCAGCAGCTTAGCGGGGAACTCCTACAATGAGCAGTTCTTC
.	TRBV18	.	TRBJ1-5	CASSQGSGSGQSQHF	TGTGCCAGCTCACAGGGGTCGGGATCAGGTCAGTCCCAGCATTTT
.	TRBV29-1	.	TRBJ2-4	CSVGLRAKNIQYF	TGCAGCGTTGGCCTCAGAGCCAAAAACATTCAGTACTTC
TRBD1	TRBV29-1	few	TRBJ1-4	CSVGQGLELFF	TGCAGCGTTGGACAGGGTCTTGAACTGTTTTTT
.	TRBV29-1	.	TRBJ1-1	CSVIEGGATEAFF	TGCAGCGTTATAGAGGGGGGGGCCACTGAAGCTTTCTTT
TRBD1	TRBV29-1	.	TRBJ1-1	CSVEQGAGGTEAFF	TGCAGCGTAGAACAGGGGGCCGGGGGAACTGAAGCTTTCTTT
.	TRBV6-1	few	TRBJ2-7	CASRTGHNEQYF	TGTGCCAGCAGGACGGGACACAACGAGCAGTACTTC
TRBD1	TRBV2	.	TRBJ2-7	CASRQGNMQYF	TGTGCCAGCAGACAGGGGAATATGCAGTACTTC
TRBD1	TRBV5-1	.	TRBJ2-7	CASSLVGPGTGFREQYF	TGCGCCAGCAGCTTGGTCGGGCCCGGGACAGGGTTTCGGGAGCAGTACTTC
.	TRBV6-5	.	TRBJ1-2	CASSYAPNYGYTF	TGTGCCAGCAGTTACGCTCCTAACTATGGCTACACCTTC
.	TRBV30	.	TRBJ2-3	CAWSRLRGRGDTQYF	TGTGCCTGGAGTCGCCTCAGGGGACGAGGAGATACGCAGTATTTT
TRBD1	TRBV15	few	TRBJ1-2	CATSRDGQGTGYTF	TGTGCCACCAGCAGAGATGGACAGGGTACTGGCTACACCTTC
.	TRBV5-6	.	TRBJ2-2	CASQDTGELFF	TGTGCCAGCCAGGACACCGGGGAGCTGTTTTTT
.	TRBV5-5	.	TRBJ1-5	CASSLEYSGPQHF	TGTGCCAGCAGCTTAGAGTACTCTGGGCCCCAGCATTTT